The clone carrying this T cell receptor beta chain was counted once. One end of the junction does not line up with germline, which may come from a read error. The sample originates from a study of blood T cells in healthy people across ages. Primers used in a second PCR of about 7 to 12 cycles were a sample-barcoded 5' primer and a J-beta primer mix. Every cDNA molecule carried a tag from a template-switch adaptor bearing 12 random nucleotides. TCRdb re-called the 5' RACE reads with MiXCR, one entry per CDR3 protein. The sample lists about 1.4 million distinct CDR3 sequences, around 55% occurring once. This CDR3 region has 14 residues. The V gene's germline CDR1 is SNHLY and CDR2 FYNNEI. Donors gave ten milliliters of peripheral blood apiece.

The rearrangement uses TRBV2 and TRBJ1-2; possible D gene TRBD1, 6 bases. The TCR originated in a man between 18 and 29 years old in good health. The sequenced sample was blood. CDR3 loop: CASREAGGGYGYTF. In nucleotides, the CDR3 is TGTGCCAGCAGGGAAGCGGGGGGCGGCTATGGCTACACCTTC.